Listed below are T cell receptor beta chains from one sample, sequenced in a study of blood T cells in healthy people across ages. TCRdb re-called the 5' RACE reads with MiXCR, one entry per CDR3 protein. The sample lists about 1.6 million distinct CDR3 sequences; 34% were seen once. Sequenced sample: blood. Receptors were obtained from a woman aged 25 to 39 in good health. Each CDR3 is given without its conserved first and last residue. D genes are given only for firm matches.

j_call d_call cdr3_length v_call cdr3_aa
TRBJ2-1 TRBD2 11 TRBV30 AWEATSVREQF
TRBJ2-7 - 11 TRBV5-1 ASSPTRDYEQY
TRBJ2-5 - 12 TRBV12-3/TRBV12-4 ASSLVGLLETQY
TRBJ2-1 TRBD2 12 TRBV2 AGPSGGPSGEQF
TRBJ2-7 - 12 TRBV13 ASSLNAGNNEQY
TRBJ2-3 - 10 TRBV2 ASTEGLQRTY
TRBJ1-2 TRBD1 16 TRBV5-1 ASSLGTGTQQVGYGYT
TRBJ2-4 - 14 TRBV28 ASVPAGQLVRNIQY
TRBJ2-1 - 12 TRBV6-5 ASSYGRGGYEQF
TRBJ2-7 TRBD1 13 TRBV13 ASSQTTGVTYEQY
TRBJ1-4 - 14 TRBV20-1 SARDDGMAPNEKLF
TRBJ2-7 - 12 TRBV28 ASSYLDSSYEQY
TRBJ2-5 - 12 TRBV6-5 ASSHTLTEETQY